The 28 T cell receptor beta chains below all came from one sample that was sequenced in a study of blood T cell repertoires in COVID-19. Some clones are missing from TCRdb's copy, which holds only in-frame ones; the method was immunoSEQ multiplex PCR. The sample lists 200,000 to 250,000 clones; 65% to 90% were seen once. Material for sequencing was peripheral blood. These receptor sequences come from a woman between 65 and 79 years old with COVID-19, enrolled during active disease.

The V and J genes are TRBV19 and TRBJ2-7; 7 nucleotides agree with TRBD2. The CDR3 contains 17 residues. Losses at the gene ends were 6 bases for V and 3 bases for J; bases not matched to a gene: 17. The germline V gene has CDR1 LNHDA and CDR2 SQIVND (reference sequence). The chain's CDR3 is CASSPGGSGGGIYEQYF. Written as DNA, the CDR3 is TGTGCCAGTAGCCCCGGGGGGTCGGGTGGCGGAATCTACGAGCAGTACTTC.

The chain is built from TRBV4-3 and TRBJ1-2; TRBD1 matches 9 bases. V gave up 3 bases and J gave up 3 bases; unmatched junction bases: 8. The CDR3 is made up of 16 amino acids. Germline V gene sequence: CDR1 LGHNA, CDR2 YSLEER. The CDR3 nucleotides are TGCGCCAGCAGCCAGGATTCCGGGACAGGGTACTATGGCTACACCTTC. This sequence encodes CASSQDSGTGYYGYTF.

This chain connects TRBV3-1 (or the pseudogene TRBV3-2) to TRBJ1-2; 7 positions match TRBD1. Germline loops: CDR1 LGHDT, CDR2 YNNKEL (reference sequence). The CDR3 runs 14 residues. J gave up 6 bases and V 3 bases, and 7 bases lay outside the gene matches. The CDR3 bases are TGTGCCAGCAGCCACCCCAAGACAGGGAATGGCTACACCTTC. Amino acid sequence: CASSHPKTGNGYTF.

The rearrangement uses TRBV27 and TRBJ2-5; possibly TRBD2 for D (5 bases). The V gene's germline CDR1 is MNHEY and CDR2 SMNVEV (reference sequence). The CDR3 has 17 residues. V was trimmed by 2 bases and J by 1 base, leaving 17 bases between them. CDR3 sequence: CASSLTAASRSQETQYF. Here the CDR3 DNA reads TGTGCCAGCAGTTTAACGGCCGCTAGCAGAAGCCAAGAGACCCAGTACTTC.

The chain has TRBV9 and TRBJ1-3; D is undetermined. The CDR3 consists of 15 residues. The V and J ends lost 4 bases and 3 bases respectively, with 14 bases between them. The V gene's germline CDR1 is SGDLS and CDR2 YYNGEE. CDR3 residues: CASSFHVGSGNTIYF. The CDR3 bases are TGTGCCAGCAGCTTCCATGTGGGGAGTGGAAACACCATATATTTT.

V gene TRBV2 combines with J gene TRBJ1-4; D is ambiguous. This CDR3 is built from 15 residues. CDR1 SNHLY and CDR2 FYNNEI come from the germline V gene. V lost 4 bases to trimming and J lost 10 bases, with 19 bases between them. CDR3: CASSGTLGSAGKLFF. DNA for the CDR3: TGTGCCAGCAGTGGGACTTTGGGATCAGCGGGAAAACTGTTTTTT.

The rearrangement links TRBV19 to TRBJ1-2; possible D gene TRBD1, 6 bases. Between the trimmed V and J ends, which lost 7 bases and 7 bases, there was a span of 16 bases. Germline-derived CDR1 and CDR2 are LNHDA and SQIVND (reference sequence). The CDR3 contains 13 residues. In DNA, the CDR3 is TGTGCCAGTACCTCCGAGCGGGGGGCTGGCTACACCTTC. Amino acids: CASTSERGAGYTF.

The rearrangement links TRBV29-1 to TRBJ1-1; 7 bases map to TRBD1. The CDR3 has 12 amino acids. Looked up from germline, CDR1 is SQVTM and CDR2 is ANQGSEA. V was clipped by 6 bases and J by 4 bases; unmatched bases: 5. CDR3: CSVRQGGTEAFF. The CDR3 coding sequence is TGCAGCGTCCGACAGGGAGGCACTGAAGCTTTCTTT.

CDR3 in amino acids: CASSGAGLAINEQFF. The DNA for the CDR3 is TGTGCCAGCAGCGGGGCAGGACTAGCGATCAATGAGCAGTTCTTC. V is TRBV9 and J is TRBJ2-1, with 9 bases identical to TRBD2. The CDR3 runs to 15 residues. Germline V lookup: CDR1 SGDLS, CDR2 YYNGEE. Trimming at V came to 3 bases and at J to 6 bases, leaving 7 bases not matched to a gene.

J is TRBJ1-2 and V is TRBV15; weak D call: TRBD1 (5 bases). The CDR3 is 17 amino acids. CDR1 LNHNV and CDR2 YYDKDF come from the germline V gene (reference sequence). V gave up 1 base and J gave up 1 base, with 16 bases separating them. In DNA, the CDR3 is TGTGCCACCAGCAGAGTATCAGGGTCTGGGTTTAACTATGGCTACACCTTC. This sequence encodes CATSRVSGSGFNYGYTF.

The J gene is TRBJ1-1, the V gene TRBV7-9, with D possibly TRBD1 on 5 matching bases. Germline V CDR1 and CDR2: SEHNR, FQNEAQ (reference sequence). V was cut by 1 base and J by 4 bases, with 19 bases left in between. There are 17 residues in the CDR3. Here the CDR3 DNA reads TGTGCCAGCAGCTTAGGTGGGACTCAGGGATGGATCACTGAAGCTTTCTTT. Residues: CASSLGGTQGWITEAFF.

This clone was detected only once. The chain employs TRBV6-5 and TRBJ1-1, with D maybe TRBD1 (5 bases). Trimming removed 0 bases from V and 2 bases from J, with 7 bases in between. This CDR3 has 14 residues. Per the germline V gene, CDR1 is MNHEY and CDR2 is SVGAGI. CDR3 sequence reads: CASSYSQANTEAFF. CDR3 DNA: TGTGCCAGCAGTTACTCACAGGCAAACACTGAAGCTTTCTTT.

The genes are TRBV2 and TRBJ2-4; D perhaps matches TRBD2 (6 bases). Germline CDR1 and CDR2: SNHLY and FYNNEI. The CDR3 contains 16 residues. The V end lost 11 bases, the J end lost 3 bases, and 23 bases lay between the germline ends. The CDR3 DNA reads as TGTGCCGCCAGCGACGGGGGATCTTTCGGCAAAAACATTCAGTACTTC. Amino acid sequence: CAASDGGSFGKNIQYF.

V gene TRBV18 combines with J gene TRBJ1-4; 7 bases are a match to TRBD1. The V gene's germline CDR1 is KGHSH and CDR2 LQKENI. Germline trimming cut 6 bases from V and 1 base from J; bases unmatched to any gene: 14. The CDR3 length is 18 residues. CDR3 sequence reads: CASSSYAGAGGTNEKLFF. The CDR3 coding sequence is TGTGCCAGCTCCAGCTATGCCGGGGCAGGGGGAACTAATGAAAAACTGTTTTTT.

The table lists this clone with a few counts. Other DNA sequences from this sample encode an identical CDR3 as well. The chain recombines TRBV19 with TRBJ1-6; 7 bases are a match to TRBD1. The CDR3 runs 14 residues. Losses at the gene ends were 4 bases for V and 7 bases for J; bases not matched to a gene: 4. CDR1 and CDR2 (germline): LNHDA, SQIVND (reference sequence). The CDR3 sequence is CASSTGTANSPLHF. The CDR3 DNA reads TGTGCCAGTAGTACCGGGACAGCCAATTCACCCCTCCACTTT.

The chain has TRBV6-5 and TRBJ2-2, with 11 bases matching TRBD1. The germline V gene has CDR1 MNHEY and CDR2 SVGAGI. J gave up 7 bases and V 2 bases, and 6 bases lay outside the gene matches. This CDR3 has 16 residues. The CDR3 loop reads CASSYGQGAQDGELFF. In nucleotides, the CDR3 is TGTGCCAGCAGTTACGGACAGGGGGCGCAGGACGGGGAGCTGTTTTTT.

V usage is TRBV18 and J usage is TRBJ2-7; maybe TRBD2 (6 bases). The CDR3 covers 14 residues. Germline assignment: CDR1 KGHSH and CDR2 LQKENI. V was shortened by 0 bases and J by 7 bases, with 13 bases between the two germline ends. CDR3 coding DNA: TGTGCCAGCTCACCACCAAAGGATCGGGGGGAGCAGTACTTC. Residues: CASSPPKDRGEQYF.

Comment on this clone: At one end, the junction sequence differs from germline, possibly due to a read error. J is TRBJ2-7 and V is TRBV7-2, with TRBD1 matching 9 bases. This CDR3 has 14 amino acids. Germline loops: CDR1 SGHTA, CDR2 FQGNSA. The CDR3 DNA is TGTGCCAGCAGCTTCTCTCCGGGACAGGGCCTCAGGGACTTC. Translated, it gives CASSFSPGQGLRDF.

This chain joins TRBV25-1 and TRBJ1-1, with TRBD1 matching 7 bases. The CDR3 contains 14 residues. With V trimmed by 6 bases and J by 1 base, 5 bases remained unmatched. The germline V gene encodes CDR1 MGHDK and CDR2 SYGVNS. The CDR3 sequence: CASRERTGNTEAFF. The CDR3 DNA reads TGTGCCAGCAGGGAAAGGACAGGGAACACTGAAGCTTTCTTT. The full variable domain, rest sourced from reference TRBV25-1 and TRBJ1-1, is EADIYQTPRYLVIGTGKKITLECSQTMGHDKMYWYQQDPGMELHLIHYSYGVNSTEKGDLSSESTVSRIRTEHFPLTLESARPSHTSQYLCASRERTGNTEAFFGQGTRLTVV.

In the case of this clone: The sample contains more than one DNA sequence encoding this CDR3. The chain couples TRBV5-4 to TRBJ2-7; possibly TRBD1 for D (5 bases). Germline values: CDR1 SGHNT, CDR2 YYREEE (reference sequence). Trimming shortened V by 0 bases and J by 3 bases, and 7 bases separated the two germline ends. The CDR3 is 13 residues long. DNA for the CDR3: TGTGCCAGCAGCTTGGCCAGGGACTACGAGCAGTACTTC. Translating it yields CASSLARDYEQYF.

The CDR3 spells CASSTQKTGFHGYTF. CDR3 bases: TGTGCCAGCAGTACCCAGAAAACAGGTTTCCATGGCTACACCTTC. The chain has TRBV6-2 or TRBV6-3 and TRBJ1-2; TRBD1 is a possible D gene (5 bases). V lost 5 bases and J lost 6, with 19 bases in between. Germline CDR1 and CDR2: MNHEY and SVGEGT. The CDR3 totals 15 residues.

This chain's CDR3 is CASSVAGNYYGYTF. The CDR3 nucleotides are TGCGCCAGCTCTGTGGCAGGGAACTACTATGGCTACACCTTC. The rearrangement links TRBV5-1 to TRBJ1-2, with D possibly TRBD1 on 5 matching bases. Per germline, CDR1 SGHRS and CDR2 YFSETQ. The CDR3 runs 14 residues. V lost 7 bases and J 3 bases, leaving 16 bases between the germline ends.

The sample holds a few counts of this clone. CDR3 sequence (DNA): TGTGCCAGCAGCTTAGGGTACGGCTACGAGCAGTACTTC. Encoded protein: CASSLGYGYEQYF. The J gene is TRBJ2-7, the V gene TRBV7-2; D call uncertain. The CDR3 is made up of 13 amino acids. V dropped 1 base and J dropped 3 bases, with 7 bases sitting between them. Germline assignment: CDR1 SGHTA and CDR2 FQGNSA.

The chain uses TRBV2 and TRBJ1-4; D possibly corresponds to TRBD1 (6 bases). The CDR3 is 14 residues long. Germline CDR1 reads SNHLY; CDR2 reads FYNNEI. V was trimmed by 7 bases and J by 2 bases, leaving 11 bases between them. The CDR3 protein is CASNGGRTNEKLFF. Here the CDR3 DNA reads TGTGCCAGCAATGGGGGCAGGACTAATGAAAAACTGTTTTTT.

V is TRBV5-1 and J is TRBJ1-6, with 10 bases that match TRBD1. The V segment lost 4 bases and the J segment 11 bases; nucleotides outside the gene matches: 9. The CDR3 loop spans 15 amino acids. Germline V gene data show CDR1 as SGHRS and CDR2 as YFSETQ. The chain's CDR3 is CASSIDRGPTAPLHF. The CDR3 DNA reads as TGCGCCAGCAGCATCGACAGGGGGCCCACCGCACCCCTCCACTTT.

There are a few counts of this clone. The chain links TRBV19 to TRBJ1-6; possible D gene TRBD1, 6 bases. The CDR3 is 16 residues long. Germline CDR1 reads LNHDA; CDR2 reads SQIVND (reference sequence). Trimming took 4 bases from V and 0 from J, leaving 10 bases between them. The CDR3 protein is CASSRGGSSYNSPLHF. CDR3 sequence (DNA): TGTGCCAGTAGTAGGGGGGGCAGCTCCTATAATTCACCCCTCCACTTT.

DNA for the CDR3: TGTGCCAGCAGCCCGGGAGGGGGCAATCAGCCCCAGCATTTT. Amino acids: CASSPGGGNQPQHF. The chain has TRBV7-8 and TRBJ1-5; D may be TRBD1 (5 bases). Between the trimmed V and J ends, which lost 5 bases and 2 bases, there was a span of 10 bases. The CDR3 sequence is 14 residues long. The germline V gene encodes CDR1 SGHVS and CDR2 FQNEAQ. The full variable domain, with the rest looked up from reference TRBV7-8 and TRBJ1-5, is GAGVSQSPRYKVAKRGQDVALRCDPISGHVSLFWYQQALGQGPEFLTYFQNEAQLDKSGLPSDRFFAERPEGSVSTLKIQRTQQEDSAVYLCASSPGGGNQPQHFGDGTRLSIL.

This sequence joins TRBV19 and TRBJ1-4; 9 positions agree with TRBD1. The length of the CDR3 is 16 residues. Germline CDR1 and CDR2: LNHDA and SQIVND (reference sequence). J was trimmed by 6 bases and V by 3 bases; bases with no gene match: 8. The CDR3, as DNA: TGTGCCAGTAGTATGTTACAGGGGGCTGGTTATGAAAAACTGTTTTTT. It codes for CASSMLQGAGYEKLFF.